This T cell receptor (beta chain) was sequenced during a study of shared clonotypes between healthy human individuals. Turning to the study itself: Plates per donor: three CD4 naive, three CD4 memory, two CD8 naive, one CD8 memory.

Clones were read by immunoSEQ multiplex PCR, and TCRdb kept only the in-frame ones, dropping some. The sample contains a few hundred thousand clones, 95% to 96% of which appear only once. Terminally differentiated effector memory CD45RA+ cells were excluded from the naive CD8 cells, which were CD45RO-negative and positively selected for CCR7. Recent vaccinations or acute infections were absent in the healthy HIV-negative adult donors. The study drew all its donors from Caucasian adults living in Nashville, Tennessee. Trimming cost V 3 bases and J 5 bases, with 14 bases left between them. From germline, CDR1 is PRHDT and CDR2 FYEKMQ (reference sequence). The CDR3 has 15 residues.

The sequencing sample was made of naive CD8+ T cells sorted from blood. This clonotype originated in a woman aged 25-40 years in good health. The chain is built from TRBV13 and TRBJ2-1, with D uncertain. The CDR3 DNA reads TGTGCCAGCAGCTTGTGGGGAACTCTCAACAATGAGCAGTTCTTC. It translates to CASSLWGTLNNEQFF.